This T cell receptor beta chain was found in a study of beta chain features in type 1 diabetes. General study points: Cells that show high TCR expression could be over-represented by cDNA sequencing. Researchers reported that naive, central memory and Treg TCRB repertoires appeared more similar in patients than in healthy donors.

V was clipped by 1 base and J by 7 bases; unmatched bases: 2. Germline V gene data show CDR1 as SGHTA and CDR2 as FQGNSA. The CDR3 is made up of 14 amino acids. Notes on this clone: Its target is unknown.

Of the isolated RNA, all was reverse transcribed, and so the sequenced material was expressed TCRB transcripts. TCRdb's table, derived via immunoSEQ multiplex PCR, lists solely in-frame clones and lacks some. The data contain 250,000 to 350,000 clones, 11% to 15% of them singletons. The sequence came from a man younger than 45 in good health. The chain recombines TRBV7-2 with TRBJ2-5, with 11 bases aligning to TRBD1. Sequenced material: central memory CD4+ T cells from blood. CDR3 sequence: CASSLGTGGWTQYF. The DNA for the CDR3 is TGTGCCAGCAGCTTAGGGACAGGGGGCTGGACCCAGTACTTC.